This TCR beta chain was found in a study of T-cell memory formation after mild COVID-19. MiXCR, applied by TCRdb to the 5' RACE reads, yields one record per CDR3 protein. This sample has fewer than 700,000 distinct CDR3 sequences, with less than 25% found just once. For this clonotype: The antigen remains undetermined.

This CDR3 has 14 residues. V was clipped by 5 bases and J by 4 bases, with 11 bases between them. The germline V gene encodes CDR1 MGHRA and CDR2 YSYEKL. Study-level points and caveats: Later expanders leaned toward CD4+, whereas clones contracting from day 15 to 85 were balanced CD4/CD8.

This receptor was obtained from an adult woman who had mild COVID-19 (a few samples of this study predate the infection). Cell type and time point are not known. The chain links TRBV4-1 to TRBJ1-4, with D hard to call. Input material: PBMCs or a T cell subset sorted from them (not recorded which). The CDR3 nucleotides are TGCGCCAGCAGCAGACTCGTGATTAATGAAAAACTGTTTTTT. It is translated as CASSRLVINEKLFF.